This T cell receptor beta chain emerged from a study of blood T cell repertoires in COVID-19. Generated by immunoSEQ multiplex PCR, the TCRdb table keeps only in-frame clones and is missing some. Here the sample spans about 140,000 clones, 76% being singletons. The TCR was taken from a woman aged 80 or over with active or convalescent COVID-19. The sample taken for sequencing was peripheral blood.

CDR3 coding DNA: TGTGCCAGTAGACCGTCGACAGGTACCAATCAGCCCCAGCATTTT. Translating it yields CASRPSTGTNQPQHF. The chain is built from TRBV19 and TRBJ1-5; a weak D match, TRBD1 (6 bases). This CDR3 has 15 amino acids. V was clipped by 6 bases and J by 3 bases, with 15 bases between them. CDR1 is LNHDA and CDR2 is SQIVND in the germline V gene (reference sequence).